This T cell receptor (beta chain) was obtained from a study of OX40 agonist ivuxolimab in advanced cancers. Using immunoSEQ multiplex PCR, the repertoire was profiled, and TCRdb retains in-frame clones only, with some absent. The top ten hold around a fifth of the sample, which has about 36,000 clones, about 77% seen once. Sampling of blood occurred at baseline, cycle 4 day 1, and cycle 7 day 1. Germline assignment: CDR1 SQVTM and CDR2 ANQGSEA. The V end was cut by 0 bases, the J end by 12 bases, with 11 bases between. The CDR3 is 12 amino acids. Regarding this clone: Antigen: not known.

Overall study findings and caveats: Some nonresponders additionally presented with little normalized T-cell clonal expansion.

The input for sequencing was CD4+ or CD8+ T cells sorted from blood, taken in a trial of the OX40 agonist ivuxolimab. The clonotype originates from an adult with an advanced solid tumor such as melanoma, head and neck, liver or kidney cancer. The V call is TRBV29-1, the J call TRBJ1-4; unclear D gene. The CDR3 DNA is TGCAGCGTTGAAGATCGAGTAGGTGAACTGTTTTTT. It specifies CSVEDRVGELFF.